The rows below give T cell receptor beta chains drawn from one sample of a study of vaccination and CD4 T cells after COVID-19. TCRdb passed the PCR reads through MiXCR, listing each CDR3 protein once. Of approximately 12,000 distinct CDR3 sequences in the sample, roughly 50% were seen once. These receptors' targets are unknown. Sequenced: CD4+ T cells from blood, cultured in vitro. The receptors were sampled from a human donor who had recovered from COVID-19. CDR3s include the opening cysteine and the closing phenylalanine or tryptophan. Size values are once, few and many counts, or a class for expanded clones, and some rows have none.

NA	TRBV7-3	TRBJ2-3	CASSSTHLGGTQYF
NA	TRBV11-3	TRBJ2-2	CASSPRSSSPSGGELFF
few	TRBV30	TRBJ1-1	CAPSGLSTEAFF
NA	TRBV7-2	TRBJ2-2	CASRVQSTVTGELFF
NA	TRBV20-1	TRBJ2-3	CSAMGLGIGDTQYF
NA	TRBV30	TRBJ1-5	CAWSVEGQPQHF
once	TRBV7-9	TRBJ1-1	CASSLARTNMNTEAFF
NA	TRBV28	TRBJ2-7	CASSSGTSGSSYEQYF
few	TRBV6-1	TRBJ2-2	CASSSQGTANTGELFF
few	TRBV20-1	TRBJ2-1	CSAGAGTSANNEQFF
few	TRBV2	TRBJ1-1	CASRRQGNTEAFF
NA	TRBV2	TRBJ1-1	CASTRDRGMNTEAFF
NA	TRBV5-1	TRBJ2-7	CASSDGQGGYEQYF
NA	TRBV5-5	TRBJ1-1	CASTLVTGGKTEAFF
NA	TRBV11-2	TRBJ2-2	CASSFDTGELFF
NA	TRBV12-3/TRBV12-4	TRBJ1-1	CASRRDRGLNTEAFF
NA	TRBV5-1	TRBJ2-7	CASSRTGSEQYF
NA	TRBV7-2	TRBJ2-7	CASSSAAGNEQYF
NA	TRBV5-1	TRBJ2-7	CASSSQGVSYEQYF
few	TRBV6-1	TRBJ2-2	CASSEVGTGVTGELFF
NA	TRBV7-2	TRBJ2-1	CASSLSGSDEQFF
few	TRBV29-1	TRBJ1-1	CSVDFGNTEAFF
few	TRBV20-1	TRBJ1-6	CSAQTGGSYNSPLHF
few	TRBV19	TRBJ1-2	CASSDRDVYGYTF
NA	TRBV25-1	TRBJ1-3	CASSDFRAGNTIYF
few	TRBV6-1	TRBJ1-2	CASTRTFGDGYTF
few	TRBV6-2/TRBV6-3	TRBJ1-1	CASSDRPTGTEAFF
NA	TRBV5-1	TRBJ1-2	CASSLSRDGGYTF
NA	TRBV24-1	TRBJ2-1	CATSAGTGDYNEQFF
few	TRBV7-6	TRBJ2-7	CASSSSSGGLSYEQYF
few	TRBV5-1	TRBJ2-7	CASSIGGTGSYEQYF
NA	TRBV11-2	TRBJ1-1	CASSFSGGTEAFF
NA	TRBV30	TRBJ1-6	CAWSVRSSYNSPLHF
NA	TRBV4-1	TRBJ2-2	CASSHPGLGNTGELFF
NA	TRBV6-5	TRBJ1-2	CASSYSSGVANYGYTF
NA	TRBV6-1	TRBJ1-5	CASRPVNYSNQPQHF
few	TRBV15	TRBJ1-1	CATSTDRGFGAFF
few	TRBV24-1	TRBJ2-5	CATSDWEAGAGETQYF
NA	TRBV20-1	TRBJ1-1	CSASAEGLNTEAFF
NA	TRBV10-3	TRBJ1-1	CAIMGGTGPTEAFF
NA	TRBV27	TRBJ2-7	CASRGTFPIYEQYF
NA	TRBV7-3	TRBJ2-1	CASSSFRGHNEQFF
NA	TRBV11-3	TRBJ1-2	CASSPGPERGYTF
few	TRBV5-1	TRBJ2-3	CASSARGLQYF
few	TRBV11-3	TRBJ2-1	CASSLGGEQFF
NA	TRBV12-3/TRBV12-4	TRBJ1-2	CASSLLSQIGKGYTF
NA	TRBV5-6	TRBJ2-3	CASSFLISGNTDTQYF